The next 14 T cell receptor beta chains were all read from a single sample in a study of blood T cell repertoires in COVID-19. Data came from immunoSEQ multiplex PCR; TCRdb stores just in-frame clones and leaves some out. The data show approximately 210,000 clones, with roughly 90% seen just once and 2.2% held by the top ten. Sequenced input: peripheral blood. All receptors derive from a young man who had recovered from COVID-19.

The V call is TRBV5-4, the J call TRBJ2-5; D gene unclear. The germline V gene has CDR1 SGHNT and CDR2 YYREEE (reference sequence). The V and J ends lost 4 bases and 2 bases respectively, with 12 bases between them. CDR3 length: 14 residues. The CDR3 protein is CASSPWSGQETQYF. The CDR3 DNA reads TGTGCCAGCAGCCCCTGGAGTGGACAAGAGACCCAGTACTTC. Full variable domain (rest looked up from reference TRBV5-4 and TRBJ2-5): ETGVTQSPTHLIKTRGQQVTLRCSSQSGHNTVSWYQQALGQGPQFIFQYYREEENGRGNFPPRFSGLQFPNYSSELNVNALELDDSALYLCASSPWSGQETQYFGPGTRLLVL.

The chain employs TRBV5-4 and TRBJ1-2; D is ambiguous. The CDR3 spans 15 residues. CDR1 is SGHNT and CDR2 is YYREEE in the germline V gene (reference sequence). Between the trimmed V and J ends, which lost 0 bases and 3 bases, there was a span of 12 bases. Here the CDR3 reads CASSLERPEDYGYTF. The CDR3 bases are TGTGCCAGCAGCTTGGAAAGACCAGAGGACTATGGCTACACCTTC.

The chain employs TRBV5-5 and TRBJ2-7; TRBD2 matches 9 bases. CDR1 is SGHKS and CDR2 is YYEKEE in the germline V gene (reference sequence). The CDR3 spans 15 residues. With 0 bases clipped from V and 2 bases from J, the junction kept 3 bases outside the gene matches. This CDR3 is CASSLDGGGAYEQYF. The DNA for the CDR3 is TGTGCCAGCAGCTTGGACGGCGGGGGGGCCTACGAGCAGTACTTC.

The rearrangement uses TRBV7-2 and TRBJ1-4, with D maybe TRBD1 (6 bases). CDR3 length: 15 amino acids. Trimming left V 5 bases short and J 8 bases short, with 18 bases between. Per the germline V gene, CDR1 is SGHTA and CDR2 is FQGNSA. The CDR3 sequence: CASSTRGHPDEKLFF. CDR3 in DNA: TGTGCCAGCAGCACACGGGGACATCCTGACGAAAAACTGTTTTTT. Full variable domain (remainder filled in from reference TRBV7-2 and TRBJ1-4): GAGVSQSPSNKVTEKGKDVELRCDPISGHTALYWYRQSLGQGLEFLIYFQGNSAPDKSGLPSDRFSAERTGGSVSTLTIQRTQQEDSAVYLCASSTRGHPDEKLFFGSGTQLSVL.

J is TRBJ1-2 and V is TRBV15; D gene unclear. V shed 1 base and J shed 4 bases, with 7 bases lying between them. Germline V CDR1 and CDR2: LNHNV, YYDKDF (reference sequence). The CDR3 is made up of 13 amino acids. The CDR3 is CATSRVEGYGYTF. CDR3 DNA: TGTGCCACCAGCAGAGTCGAGGGCTATGGCTACACCTTC.

V usage is TRBV29-1 and J usage is TRBJ2-7; TRBD1 matches 9 bases. CDR3 size: 13 residues. Per the germline V gene, CDR1 is SQVTM and CDR2 is ANQGSEA. Germline trimming cut 6 bases from V and 3 bases from J; bases unmatched to any gene: 6. Here the CDR3 reads CSVRGQGNYEQYF. The DNA of the CDR3 is TGCAGCGTCCGGGGACAGGGTAACTACGAGCAGTACTTC.

The chain combines TRBV11-2 with TRBJ1-4; 8 nucleotides match TRBD1. The CDR3 consists of 16 residues. CDR1 SGHAT and CDR2 FQNNGV come from the germline V gene. J gave up 8 bases and V 1 base, and 9 bases lay outside the gene matches. CDR3 bases: TGTGCCAGCAGCTTAGTCGTGGGACAGGAGGGCGAAAAACTGTTTTTT. Amino acids: CASSLVVGQEGEKLFF.

The rearrangement uses TRBV19 and TRBJ1-6; D is unclear. V was pared by 5 bases and J by 2 bases, with 10 bases between. This CDR3 comprises 15 residues. Germline V CDR1 and CDR2: LNHDA, SQIVND (reference sequence). DNA of the CDR3: TGTGCCAGTAGTGCCGCCGGGACCTATAATTCACCCCTCCACTTT. Translating gives CASSAAGTYNSPLHF.

In this sample, this clone turned up a few times. The chain employs TRBV7-9 and TRBJ1-2; a weak D match, TRBD1 (5 bases). Germline V gives CDR1 SEHNR, CDR2 FQNEAQ (reference sequence). Deletions cut 0 bases from V and 4 bases from J, with 12 bases between. The CDR3 consists of 15 residues. This CDR3 reads CASSLAPRDSYGYTF. The CDR3 region has the DNA TGTGCCAGCAGCTTAGCCCCTCGGGACTCCTATGGCTACACCTTC.

This clone appeared once. The V and J genes are TRBV7-2 and TRBJ2-7; TRBD1 might be the D (5 bases). The V gene lost 5 bases and the J gene lost 3 bases, with 14 bases spanning the gap. Germline lookup yields CDR1 SGHTA and CDR2 FQGNSA. The CDR3 totals 14 residues. The CDR3 region has the DNA TGTGCCAGCAGCCCCCCTGGAAGGGGCTACGAGCAGTACTTC. Protein: CASSPPGRGYEQYF.

This rearrangement joins TRBV28 to TRBJ1-5; the D is unclear. This CDR3 is 13 amino acids long. CDR1 MDHEN and CDR2 SYDVKM come from the germline V gene. V lost 8 bases and J 2 bases, leaving 10 bases between the germline ends. The CDR3 reads CASSVRGNQPQHF. CDR3 DNA sequence: TGTGCCAGCTCGGTAAGAGGCAATCAGCCCCAGCATTTT. Complete variable domain (other parts from reference TRBV28 and TRBJ1-5): DVKVTQSSRYLVKRTGEKVFLECVQDMDHENMFWYRQDPGLGLRLIYFSYDVKMKEKGDIPEGYSVSREKKERFSLILESASTNQTSMYLCASSVRGNQPQHFGDGTRLSIL.

The chain has TRBV19 and TRBJ2-1; D might be TRBD2 (5 bases). CDR1 and CDR2 (germline): LNHDA, SQIVND (reference sequence). The CDR3 sequence is 15 residues long. Trimming stripped 0 bases from V and 9 bases from J, with 15 bases between. The CDR3 here is CASSIEGLREAEQFF. DNA of the CDR3: TGTGCCAGTAGTATAGAAGGACTCCGTGAGGCTGAGCAGTTCTTC.

The chain links TRBV7-2 to TRBJ2-1; 7 bases agree with TRBD2. Trimming at V came to 3 bases and at J to 4 bases, leaving 6 bases not matched to a gene. Germline lookup yields CDR1 SGHTA and CDR2 FQGNSA. This CDR3 contains 15 residues. CDR3 amino acids: CASSFEAGSYNEQFF. The CDR3 coding sequence is TGTGCCAGCAGCTTTGAAGCGGGGTCATACAATGAGCAGTTCTTC.

This clone was detected only once. In DNA, the CDR3 is TGTGCCAGCAGCCCCCGCGGCAGGGCCGGCGAGTACTTC. Protein product: CASSPRGRAGEYF. V gene TRBV12-3 or TRBV12-4 combines with J gene TRBJ2-4; D is perhaps TRBD1 (5 bases). V was clipped by 6 bases and J by 14 bases, with 20 bases between them. CDR3 size: 13 residues.